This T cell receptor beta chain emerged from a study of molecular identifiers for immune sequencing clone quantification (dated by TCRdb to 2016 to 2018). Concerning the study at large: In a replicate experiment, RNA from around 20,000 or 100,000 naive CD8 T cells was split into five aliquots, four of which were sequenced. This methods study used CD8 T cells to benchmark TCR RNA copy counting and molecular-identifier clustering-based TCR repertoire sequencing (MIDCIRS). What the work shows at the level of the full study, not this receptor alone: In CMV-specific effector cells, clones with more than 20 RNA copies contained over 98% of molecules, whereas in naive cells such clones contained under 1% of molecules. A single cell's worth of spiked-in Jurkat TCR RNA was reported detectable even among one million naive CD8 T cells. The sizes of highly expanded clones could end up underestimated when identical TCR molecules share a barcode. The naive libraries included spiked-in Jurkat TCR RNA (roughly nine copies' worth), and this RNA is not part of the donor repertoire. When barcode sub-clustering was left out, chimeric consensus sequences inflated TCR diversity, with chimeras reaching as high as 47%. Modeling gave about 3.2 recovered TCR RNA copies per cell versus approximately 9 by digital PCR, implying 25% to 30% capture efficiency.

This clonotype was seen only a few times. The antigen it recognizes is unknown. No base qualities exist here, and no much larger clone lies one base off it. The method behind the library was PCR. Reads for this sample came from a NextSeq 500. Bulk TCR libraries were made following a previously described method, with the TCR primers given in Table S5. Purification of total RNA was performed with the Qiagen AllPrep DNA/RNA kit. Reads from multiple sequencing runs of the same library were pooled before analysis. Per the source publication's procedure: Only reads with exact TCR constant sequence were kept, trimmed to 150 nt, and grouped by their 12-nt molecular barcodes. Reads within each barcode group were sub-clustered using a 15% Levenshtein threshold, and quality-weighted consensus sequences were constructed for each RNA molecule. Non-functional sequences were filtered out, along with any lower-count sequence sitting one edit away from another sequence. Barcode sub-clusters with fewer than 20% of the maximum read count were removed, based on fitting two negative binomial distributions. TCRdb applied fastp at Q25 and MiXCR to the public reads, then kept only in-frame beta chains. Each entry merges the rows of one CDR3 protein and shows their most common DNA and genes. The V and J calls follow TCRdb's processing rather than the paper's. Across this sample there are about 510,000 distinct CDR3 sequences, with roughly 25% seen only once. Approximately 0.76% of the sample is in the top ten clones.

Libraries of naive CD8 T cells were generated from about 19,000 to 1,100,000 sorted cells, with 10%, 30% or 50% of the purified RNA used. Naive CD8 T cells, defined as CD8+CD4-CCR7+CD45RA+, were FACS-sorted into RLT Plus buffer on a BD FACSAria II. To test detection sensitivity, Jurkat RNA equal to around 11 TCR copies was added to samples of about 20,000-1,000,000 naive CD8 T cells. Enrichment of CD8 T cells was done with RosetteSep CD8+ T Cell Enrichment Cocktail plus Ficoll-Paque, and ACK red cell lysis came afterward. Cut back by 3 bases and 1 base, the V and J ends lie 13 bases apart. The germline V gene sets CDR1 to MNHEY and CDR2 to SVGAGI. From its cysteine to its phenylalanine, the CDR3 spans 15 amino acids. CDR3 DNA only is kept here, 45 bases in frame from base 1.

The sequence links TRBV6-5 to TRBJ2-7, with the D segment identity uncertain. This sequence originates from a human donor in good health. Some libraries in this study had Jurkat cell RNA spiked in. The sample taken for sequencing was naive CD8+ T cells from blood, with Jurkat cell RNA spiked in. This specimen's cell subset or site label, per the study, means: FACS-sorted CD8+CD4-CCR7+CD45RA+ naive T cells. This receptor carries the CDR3 CASSYRAGQSYEQYF. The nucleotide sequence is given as TGTGCCAGCAGTTATAGGGCTGGCCAGTCCTACGAGCAGTACTTC.